These 30 T cell receptor beta chains originate from one sample sequenced in a study of shared clonotypes between healthy human individuals. Produced via immunoSEQ multiplex PCR; TCRdb's table is partial and in-frame only. Of some 2.4 million clones in the sample, 93% were seen once. Sequences were obtained from naive CD4+ T cells from PBMCs. Described subset: CD45RA+ positively selected. Receptors were obtained from a man younger than 30 in good health. Some clones in this sample may be carry-over from other donors' samples.

The sample holds a few counts of this clone. The chain combines TRBV11-2 with TRBJ2-7; maybe TRBD1 (6 bases). Germline values: CDR1 SGHAT, CDR2 FQNNGV. The CDR3 is made up of 11 amino acids. The V end was cut by 5 bases, the J end by 11 bases, with 13 bases between. The CDR3 coding sequence is TGTGCCAGCAGCATCCTCCGGACAGAGTACTTC. This gives the protein CASSILRTEYF.

The chain combines TRBV27 with TRBJ2-5; D may match TRBD1 or TRBD2 (6 bases each). Looked up from germline, CDR1 is MNHEY and CDR2 is SMNVEV (reference sequence). V was shortened by 6 bases and J by 4 bases, with 15 bases between the two germline ends. This CDR3 region has 14 residues. CDR3 residues: CASSRGGGLETQYF. As DNA, the CDR3 is TGTGCCAGCAGCCGTGGTGGGGGGCTAGAGACCCAGTACTTC.

The rearrangement links TRBV5-1 to TRBJ2-7; D is ambiguous. CDR3 size: 15 residues. Germline-derived CDR1 and CDR2 are SGHRS and YFSETQ. The ends were cut back, 4 bases at V and 3 bases at J, with 17 bases in the middle. CDR3 region: CASSPRLQQSYEQYF. In DNA form, the CDR3 reads TGCGCCAGCAGCCCGCGTCTCCAGCAGAGCTACGAGCAGTACTTC.

This chain links TRBV5-5 with TRBJ2-3, with D possibly matching TRBD2 (5 bases). Germline CDR1 is SGHKS and CDR2 is YYEKEE (reference sequence). Trimming took off 2 bases at V and 6 bases at J, with 13 bases between the two ends. The CDR3 spans 14 residues. DNA for the CDR3: TGTGCCAGCAGCTTTCCTAGCACTGCTGATACGCAGTATTTT. Translated, it gives CASSFPSTADTQYF.

The chain links TRBV10-3 to TRBJ1-4, with 8 bases aligning to TRBD1. V lost 6 bases and J lost 2; bases outside the gene matches: 2. In germline, CDR1 is ENHRY, CDR2 SYGVKD. This CDR3 contains 14 residues. CDR3 loop: CAIRQGGTNEKLFF. The DNA for the CDR3 is TGTGCCATCAGACAGGGGGGTACTAATGAAAAACTGTTTTTT.

This clone came up a few times. This chain connects TRBV5-4 to TRBJ2-1; 9 bases match TRBD2. V lost 6 bases to trimming and J lost 10 bases; unmatched junction nucleotides: 5. CDR3 length: 12 amino acids. CDR1 is SGHNT and CDR2 is YYREEE in the germline V gene (reference sequence). CDR3 amino acids: CASTSGVGEQFF. CDR3 nucleotides: TGTGCCAGCACTAGCGGGGTCGGGGAGCAGTTCTTC.

In nucleotides, the CDR3 is TGTGCCAGCAGTTCCGCCCGCCTGCAGGGAAGCTACACCTTC. This codes for CASSSARLQGSYTF. This sequence joins TRBV7-2 and TRBJ1-2, with D possibly matching TRBD1 (5 bases). Germline V gene data show CDR1 as SGHTA and CDR2 as FQGNSA. The CDR3 has 14 residues. V shed 6 bases and J shed 9 bases, with 20 bases lying between them.

The rearrangement links TRBV6-5 to TRBJ2-1; 15 nucleotides agree with TRBD2. V lost 6 bases to trimming and J lost 9 bases; unmatched junction nucleotides: 6. Per the germline V gene, CDR1 is MNHEY and CDR2 is SVGAGI. CDR3 length: 15 amino acids. CDR3 coding DNA: TGTGCCAGCAGCTGGACTAGCGGGAGGGCCAGTGAGCAGTTCTTC. It is translated as CASSWTSGRASEQFF.

This clone has a single count. This chain links TRBV28 with TRBJ2-7, with D perhaps matching TRBD1 or TRBD2 (5 bases each). Between the trimmed V and J ends, which lost 7 bases and 9 bases, there was a span of 19 bases. The CDR3 runs to 13 residues. CDR1 is MDHEN, CDR2 SYDVKM, per germline. Here the CDR3 reads CASINSGGRGQYF. CDR3 nucleotides: TGTGCCAGCATCAATAGTGGGGGAAGGGGGCAGTACTTC.

The V call is TRBV9, the J call TRBJ1-5; D is unresolved. This CDR3 spans 14 amino acids. Germline values: CDR1 SGDLS, CDR2 YYNGEE. V dropped 0 bases and J dropped 4 bases, with 8 bases sitting between them. The chain's CDR3 is CASSVGDKNQPQHF. CDR3 sequence (DNA): TGTGCCAGCAGCGTAGGCGACAAAAATCAGCCCCAGCATTTT.

The chain combines TRBV28 with TRBJ2-7; TRBD2 matches 7 bases. Germline CDR1 and CDR2: MDHEN and SYDVKM. The CDR3 consists of 16 residues. V dropped 3 bases and J dropped 1; count of bases not matched to a gene: 9. In DNA form, the CDR3 reads TGTGCCAGCAGTTTTCAAGCGGGGAGTCTGTCCTACGAGCAGTACTTC. Protein sequence: CASSFQAGSLSYEQYF.

V and J are TRBV6-5 and TRBJ2-7; TRBD1 matches at 7 bases. The V gene's germline CDR1 is MNHEY and CDR2 SVGAGI. With 6 bases clipped from V and 3 bases from J, the junction kept 8 bases outside the gene matches. The length of the CDR3 is 14 residues. CDR3 loop: CASRTGEGIYEQYF. In nucleotides, the CDR3 is TGTGCCAGCAGAACAGGGGAAGGGATCTACGAGCAGTACTTC.

V usage is TRBV5-4 and J usage is TRBJ1-1, with no clear D. The CDR3 extends over 16 amino acids. Germline values: CDR1 SGHNT, CDR2 YYREEE (reference sequence). The V end was cut by 0 bases, the J end by 1 base, with 13 bases between. Here the CDR3 DNA reads TGTGCCAGCAGCTTGGCCCAGGCAATATGGAACACTGAAGCTTTCTTT. Protein: CASSLAQAIWNTEAFF.

The V gene is TRBV2, the J gene TRBJ1-2, with D possibly matching TRBD1 (6 bases). The CDR3 loop spans 14 amino acids. The germline V gene encodes CDR1 SNHLY and CDR2 FYNNEI. V was shortened by 2 bases and J by 6 bases, with 13 bases between the two germline ends. The CDR3 DNA reads TGTGCCAGCAGTGAAAACCAGGGGATAGATGGCTACACCTTC. This codes for CASSENQGIDGYTF.

This chain uses TRBV11-3 with TRBJ2-7; 8 nucleotides match TRBD1. This CDR3 comprises 15 residues. Germline CDR1 reads SGHNT; CDR2 reads YENEEA. Losses at the gene ends were 4 bases for V and 1 base for J; bases not matched to a gene: 6. CDR3 coding DNA: TGTGCCAGCAGCTCAGGGACAGGCACTTCCTACGAGCAGTACTTC. It yields the protein CASSSGTGTSYEQYF. Complete variable domain (other parts from reference TRBV11-3 and TRBJ2-7): EAGVVQSPRYKIIEKKQPVAFWCNPISGHNTLYWYLQNLGQGPELLIRYENEEAVDDSQLPKDRFSAERLKGVDSTLKIQPAELGDSAVYLCASSSGTGTSYEQYFGPGTRLTVT.

The V and J genes are TRBV29-1 and TRBJ1-3; tentatively, D is TRBD1 (5 bases). With 1 base removed from V and 6 bases from J, the gap between germline ends came to 13 bases. The CDR3 is made up of 14 amino acids. CDR1 SQVTM and CDR2 ANQGSEA come from the germline V gene. In DNA form, the CDR3 reads TGCAGCGTTGAAGCTACAGGCCCGATAAACACCATATATTTT. Translated: CSVEATGPINTIYF.

As to this clone: Other DNA sequences within the sample encode an identical CDR3. The chain has TRBV27 and TRBJ2-5; no reliable D call. In germline, CDR1 is MNHEY, CDR2 SMNVEV (reference sequence). CDR3 length equals 14 residues. Trimming removed 6 bases from V and 1 base from J, with 12 bases in between. CDR3: CASSRGRFQETQYF. CDR3 in DNA: TGTGCCAGCAGCCGCGGACGGTTCCAAGAGACCCAGTACTTC.

The rearrangement links TRBV25-1 to TRBJ1-6, with 9 bases fitting TRBD1. This CDR3 region has 15 residues. Unmatched junction bases numbered 7, after V lost 4 bases and J lost 9 bases. CDR1 is MGHDK and CDR2 is SYGVNS in the germline V gene. CDR3 DNA sequence: TGTGCCAGCAGTGCTCGGGACAGGGCGAGTTCACCCCTCCACTTT. It yields the protein CASSARDRASSPLHF.

With respect to this clone: Other DNA sequences within the sample encode an identical CDR3. The rearrangement uses TRBV9 and TRBJ2-3; 8 bases line up with TRBD1. The CDR3 contains 15 residues. Trimming removed 3 bases from V and 0 bases from J; junction bases left unmatched: 3. Germline CDR1 is SGDLS and CDR2 is YYNGEE. The CDR3 nucleotides read TGTGCCAGCAGCGCAAGACAGGGGAGCACAGATACGCAGTATTTT. It yields the protein CASSARQGSTDTQYF. The full variable domain, its missing parts supplied by reference TRBV9 and TRBJ2-3, is DSGVTQTPKHLITATGQRVTLRCSPRSGDLSVYWYQQSLDQGLQFLIQYYNGEERAKGNILERFSAQQFPDLHSELNLSSLELGDSALYFCASSARQGSTDTQYFGPGTRLTVL.

The gene calls are TRBV5-1 and TRBJ2-3, with 10 bases matching TRBD1. CDR1 SGHRS and CDR2 YFSETQ come from the germline V gene. The CDR3 is made up of 15 amino acids. The V segment lost 7 bases and the J segment 6 bases; nucleotides outside the gene matches: 11. The CDR3 coding sequence is TGCGCCAGCCGGCCCGGGACAGGGGCGAGGGATACGCAGTATTTT. Translated, it gives CASRPGTGARDTQYF.

This clone was detected only a few times. The CDR3: CASSWDRDGYGYTF. The CDR3 nucleotides are TGTGCCAGTAGTTGGGACAGGGATGGCTATGGCTACACCTTC. The chain has TRBV19 and TRBJ1-2; 9 bases fit TRBD1. With 5 bases clipped from V and 4 bases from J, the junction kept 5 bases outside the gene matches. Germline values: CDR1 LNHDA, CDR2 SQIVND (reference sequence). The CDR3 runs 14 residues. Looking up the rest from reference TRBV19 and TRBJ1-2 gives the full variable domain: DGGITQSPKYLFRKEGQNVTLSCEQNLNHDAMYWYRQDPGQGLRLIYYSQIVNDFQKGDIAEGYSVSREKKESFPLTVTSAQKNPTAFYLCASSWDRDGYGYTFGSGTRLTVV.

This clone has only one observation. This chain connects TRBV10-3 to TRBJ1-6; the match to TRBD1 covers 11 bases. The CDR3 is 15 amino acids. V shed 9 bases, J shed 3 bases, and the junction held 4 bases outside the gene matches. Germline-derived CDR1 and CDR2 are ENHRY and SYGVKD. CDR3 loop: CAIGQGASYNSPLHF. DNA of the CDR3: TGTGCCATTGGACAGGGGGCTAGCTATAATTCACCCCTCCACTTT.

This chain connects TRBV6-6 to TRBJ1-5; TRBD1 matches 8 bases. The CDR3 consists of 16 residues. The ends lost 5 bases at V and 0 bases at J; junction bases unmatched: 6. Germline CDR1 and CDR2: MNHNY and SVGAGI (reference sequence). The CDR3 DNA reads TGTGCCAGCAGTAAAGGACAGGGCGCTAGCAATCAGCCCCAGCATTTT. This translates into CASSKGQGASNQPQHF.

The chain links TRBV7-9 to TRBJ2-7, with no clear D. CDR1 is SEHNR and CDR2 is FQNEAQ in the germline V gene (reference sequence). Trimming took off 1 base at V and 11 bases at J, with 12 bases between the two ends. The CDR3 has 12 amino acids. The CDR3 coding sequence is TGTGCCAGCAGCTTAGTCGGCAGAGAGGAGTACTTC. This gives the protein CASSLVGREEYF.

The chain is built from TRBV7-3 and TRBJ2-2, with TRBD2 matching over 10 bases. This CDR3 contains 17 residues. Trimming removed 4 bases from V and 2 bases from J; junction bases left unmatched: 7. Germline V gene lookup returns CDR1 SGHTA and CDR2 FQGTGA. The CDR3 DNA reads TGTGCCAGCAGCTCCGGCCCTAGCGGGGGCAACACCGGGGAGCTGTTTTTT. As protein: CASSSGPSGGNTGELFF. The whole variable domain, remainder taken from reference TRBV7-3 and TRBJ2-2, is GAGVSQTPSNKVTEKGKYVELRCDPISGHTALYWYRQSLGQGPEFLIYFQGTGAADDSGLPNDRFFAVRPEGSVSTLKIQRTERGDSAVYLCASSSGPSGGNTGELFFGEGSRLTVL.

The chain carries TRBV2 and TRBJ2-6; D may be TRBD2 (6 bases). The length of the CDR3 is 15 residues. Deletions cut 4 bases from V and 4 bases from J, with 11 bases between. CDR1 SNHLY and CDR2 FYNNEI come from the germline V gene. The CDR3 DNA reads as TGTGCCAGCAGTGTGGAGGGTCTGGGGGCCAACGTCCTGACTTTC. Its protein is CASSVEGLGANVLTF.

The chain joins TRBV18 to TRBJ2-5; 11 nucleotides align to TRBD2. The V segment lost 6 bases and the J segment 5 bases; nucleotides outside the gene matches: 8. This CDR3 spans 15 amino acids. Per germline, CDR1 KGHSH and CDR2 LQKENI. The CDR3 loop is CASSIAGGLAETQYF. Written as DNA, the CDR3 is TGTGCCAGCTCGATAGCGGGAGGGTTGGCGGAGACCCAGTACTTC.

The rearrangement links TRBV5-1 to TRBJ1-2; 9 nucleotides align to TRBD1. The CDR3 is made up of 17 amino acids. V gave up 4 bases and J gave up 4 bases; unmatched junction bases: 14. CDR1 is SGHRS, CDR2 YFSETQ, per germline. For the CDR3, the DNA is TGCGCCAGCAGCGGGGGACAGGGCGCCCGTTCGAGCTATGGCTACACCTTC. Its translation: CASSGGQGARSSYGYTF.

The rearrangement joins TRBV7-9 to TRBJ2-5; tentative D call: TRBD2 (7 bases). V lost 5 bases and J 5 bases, leaving 24 bases between the germline ends. The CDR3 runs to 17 residues. Germline CDR1 and CDR2: SEHNR and FQNEAQ (reference sequence). DNA for the CDR3: TGTGCCAGCAGCGCCTACCTTGGGGGGCGGGGAGGGGAGACCCAGTACTTC. This gives the protein CASSAYLGGRGGETQYF.

The chain is built from TRBV28 and TRBJ1-3, with no clear D. V gave up 6 bases and J gave up 0 bases, with 15 bases separating them. Germline loops: CDR1 MDHEN, CDR2 SYDVKM. The CDR3 is 16 residues long. The CDR3: CASRPGGDASGNTIYF. The CDR3 DNA reads TGTGCCAGCAGGCCGGGCGGGGATGCCTCTGGAAACACCATATATTTT. Looking up the rest from reference TRBV28 and TRBJ1-3 gives the full variable domain: DVKVTQSSRYLVKRTGEKVFLECVQDMDHENMFWYRQDPGLGLRLIYFSYDVKMKEKGDIPEGYSVSREKKERFSLILESASTNQTSMYLCASRPGGDASGNTIYFGEGSWLTVV.